The 20 T cell receptor beta chains below come from one sample, sequenced in a study of post-analysis software for immune sequencing data. Study-level findings and limits: Patients had higher frequencies than controls of about 5 TRBV segments, including TRBV5-6, TRBV5-1 and TRBV20-1.

Their cognate antigens are unknown. The authors incorporated unique molecular identifiers into the TCR beta cDNA libraries. TCRdb re-analysed the PCR reads in MiXCR, keeping a single row per CDR3 protein. Of about 430,000 distinct CDR3 sequences in the sample, about 39% were seen once. The sample taken for sequencing was blood. The receptors were gathered from a girl aged 2 to 10 with multiple sclerosis.

The chain links TRBV28 to TRBJ1-2, with 8 bases fitting TRBD1. Germline CDR1 MDHEN, CDR2 SYDVKM. The length of the CDR3 is 14 residues. V lost 3 bases, J lost 7 bases, and 7 bases stayed unmatched. The CDR3 nucleotides are TGTGCCAGCAGTTTCCAGGGGGCTTTTATTGGCTACACCTTC. Translating gives CASSFQGAFIGYTF.

The gene calls are TRBV6-5 and TRBJ2-3; tentative D call: TRBD2 (6 bases). Trimming took 8 bases from V and 8 from J, leaving 11 bases between them. This CDR3 is built from 11 residues. Germline V gene sequence: CDR1 MNHEY, CDR2 SVGAGI. CDR3 coding DNA: TGTGCCAGCGGGACTCCTACTACGCAGTATTTT. Protein product: CASGTPTTQYF.

This chain links TRBV20-1 with TRBJ2-6; D call uncertain. Deletions cut 3 bases from V and 1 base from J, with 7 bases between. The germline CDR1 and CDR2 sequences are DFQATT and SNEGSKA (reference sequence). CDR3 size: 14 residues. CDR3 in amino acids: CSASAGSGANVLTF. CDR3 bases: TGCAGTGCTAGTGCTGGGTCTGGGGCCAACGTCCTGACTTTC.

This rearrangement joins TRBV12-3 or TRBV12-4 to TRBJ2-6, with 7 bases that match TRBD1. J gave up 5 bases and V 4 bases, and 14 bases lay outside the gene matches. The CDR3 consists of 18 residues. CDR3 DNA sequence: TGTGCCAGCAGTTCCCGGGGCTTAGACAGGGTCCGGGCCAACGTCCTGACTTTC. Translation: CASSSRGLDRVRANVLTF.

A note on this clonotype: Germline is not matched at one junction end, which may reflect a read error. The chain employs TRBV7-9 and TRBJ2-7; 8 nucleotides agree with TRBD1. The CDR3 sequence is 16 residues long. CDR1 SEHNR and CDR2 FQNEAQ come from the germline V gene (reference sequence). CDR3 loop: CASSTELDRGSFEQYF. CDR3 nucleotides: TGTGCCAGCAGCACCGAACTAGACAGGGGATCCTTCGAGCAGTACTTC.

The gene calls are TRBV7-3 and TRBJ2-1; 12 bases map to TRBD2. V lost 4 bases and J lost 8; bases outside the gene matches: 6. CDR3 length equals 15 residues. Germline V lookup: CDR1 SGHTA, CDR2 FQGTGA. The CDR3 nucleotides are TGTGCCAGCAGCTCATCTAGCGGGGGGGCCTATGAGCAGTTCTTC. Its protein is CASSSSSGGAYEQFF.

A few counts support this clonotype. This chain uses TRBV5-1 with TRBJ2-7; D is undetermined. V lost 4 bases to trimming and J lost 4 bases, with 12 bases between them. Germline V gene data show CDR1 as SGHRS and CDR2 as YFSETQ. The CDR3 totals 13 residues. CDR3 region: CASSPNDHYEQYF. The CDR3, as DNA: TGCGCCAGCAGCCCAAATGACCATTACGAGCAGTACTTC.

Comments on this clonotype: One end of the junction is discordant with germline, which a read error may explain. The chain is built from TRBV7-7 and TRBJ1-1; D is unresolved. Germline lookup yields CDR1 SSHAT and CDR2 FNYEAQ (reference sequence). The CDR3 runs to 13 residues. The CDR3 loop is CASSSQEGTEAFF. CDR3 nucleotide sequence: TGTGCTAGCAGCTCTCAAGAGGGCACTGAAGCTTTCTTT. Supplemented by reference TRBV7-7 and TRBJ1-1, the full variable domain reads GAGVSQSPRYKVTKRGQDVTLRCDPISSHATLYWYQQALGQGPEFLTYFNYEAQPDKSGLPSDRFSAERPEGSISTLTIQRTEQRDSAMYRCASSSQEGTEAFFGQGTRLTVV.

This clonotype was seen more than once but under ten times. V and J are TRBV6-5 and TRBJ2-5, with D maybe TRBD1 (6 bases). The CDR3 is made up of 17 amino acids. CDR1 and CDR2 (germline): MNHEY, SVGAGI. The V gene lost 0 bases and the J gene lost 7 bases, with 21 bases spanning the gap. The CDR3 DNA is TGTGCCAGCAGTTACTCCACTTCGAACAGGGTTACTGGGACCCAGTACTTC. Translated: CASSYSTSNRVTGTQYF.

This clonotype was picked up a small number of times. The rearrangement uses TRBV7-9 and TRBJ2-5; D not resolved. The germline V and J ends were trimmed by 6 bases and 7 bases, with 12 bases remaining between them. This CDR3 has 12 residues. Germline values: CDR1 SEHNR, CDR2 FQNEAQ (reference sequence). CDR3 DNA: TGTGCCAGCAGGACCCAAGACCGGACCCAGTACTTC. Amino acid sequence: CASRTQDRTQYF. The full variable domain, in which reference TRBV7-9 and TRBJ2-5 provide the parts outside the CDR3, is DTGVSQNPRHKITKRGQNVTFRCDPISEHNRLYWYRQTLGQGPEFLTYFQNEAQLEKSRLLSDRFSAERPKGSFSTLEIQRTEQGDSAMYLCASRTQDRTQYFGPGTRLLVL.

This clonotype has a handful of counts. The gene calls are TRBV7-3 and TRBJ2-7, with a weak D call TRBD2 (5 bases). Germline V gene data show CDR1 as SGHTA and CDR2 as FQGTGA. V was shortened by 2 bases and J by 5 bases, with 13 bases between the two germline ends. The CDR3 consists of 14 residues. The CDR3 coding sequence is TGTGCCAGCAGCTTAGACGAGGGAAGGGACGAGCAGTACTTC. It is translated as CASSLDEGRDEQYF.

In regard to this clonotype: Mismatch with germline at one junction end may stem from a read error. The rearrangement uses TRBV7-9 and TRBJ1-5; D gene ambiguous. The CDR3 loop spans 17 amino acids. Germline V gene sequence: CDR1 SEHNR, CDR2 FQNEAQ (reference sequence). The chain's CDR3 is CASSLGEAGVSNRPQHF. The CDR3 nucleotides read TGTGCCAGCAGCTTAGGTGAGGCAGGAGTTAGCAATCGGCCCCAGCATTTT.

With respect to this clonotype: At one end, the junction sequence differs from germline, possibly due to a read error. CDR3 coding DNA: TGCGCCAGCAGCCGGGTCAGCAAGCAGCCCCAGCATTTT. It translates to CASSRVSKQPQHF. This rearrangement joins TRBV4-1 to TRBJ1-5; D unresolved. The CDR3 runs to 13 residues. Germline V gives CDR1 MGHRA, CDR2 YSYEKL.

The gene calls are TRBV15 and TRBJ1-6; unclear D gene. CDR1 LNHNV and CDR2 YYDKDF come from the germline V gene (reference sequence). V dropped 0 bases and J dropped 7 bases, with 7 bases sitting between them. The CDR3 consists of 14 residues. The CDR3 DNA sequence: TGTGCCACCAGCAGAGATCACGTCAATTCACCCCTCCACTTT. As protein: CATSRDHVNSPLHF. Variable domain in full (rest from reference TRBV15 and TRBJ1-6): DAMVIQNPRYQVTQFGKPVTLSCSQTLNHNVMYWYQQKSSQAPKLLFHYYDKDFNNEADTPDNFQSRRPNTSFCFLDIRSPGLGDTAMYLCATSRDHVNSPLHFGNGTRLTVT.

This chain joins TRBV2 and TRBJ2-7, with D tentatively TRBD2 (5 bases). V was trimmed by 4 bases and J by 3 bases, leaving 10 bases between them. Germline V lookup: CDR1 SNHLY, CDR2 FYNNEI. There are 13 residues in the CDR3. CDR3 sequence reads: CASSGEGHYEQYF. CDR3 DNA: TGTGCCAGCAGTGGTGAGGGCCACTACGAGCAGTACTTC.

This chain links TRBV7-3 with TRBJ2-1, with D uncertain. The CDR3 contains 11 residues. Between the trimmed V and J ends, which lost 8 bases and 7 bases, there was a span of 9 bases. Germline lookup yields CDR1 SGHTA and CDR2 FQGTGA. The CDR3 is CASGSTNEQFF. Here the CDR3 DNA reads TGTGCCAGCGGCAGCACAAATGAGCAGTTCTTC.

This clonotype was detected only a few times. The chain joins TRBV29-1 to TRBJ2-7; maybe TRBD1 (6 bases). This CDR3 is 11 amino acids long. The ends were cut back, 7 bases at V and 5 bases at J, with 12 bases in the middle. The germline V gene has CDR1 SQVTM and CDR2 ANQGSEA. CDR3 nucleotide sequence: TGCAGCGGGGAACAGGGTGACGAGCAGTACTTC. It translates to CSGEQGDEQYF.

This chain joins TRBV5-6 and TRBJ2-7; D may be TRBD1 or TRBD2 (5 bases each). The V end lost 3 bases, the J end lost 4 bases, and 14 bases lay between the germline ends. The CDR3 is 14 amino acids. The germline V gene has CDR1 SGHDT and CDR2 YYEEEE. The CDR3 loop reads CASSYGTPCYEQYF. The CDR3 DNA sequence: TGTGCCAGCAGCTACGGGACCCCTTGTTACGAGCAGTACTTC.

This clonotype was counted a few times. The chain employs TRBV6-2 or TRBV6-3 and TRBJ2-5; no clear D. The CDR3 extends over 14 amino acids. V was cut by 0 bases and J by 3 bases, with 8 bases left in between. Germline assignment: CDR1 MNHEY and CDR2 SVGEGT. CDR3 in amino acids: CASSYSTGKETQYF. The DNA for the CDR3 is TGTGCCAGCAGTTACTCGACGGGCAAAGAGACCCAGTACTTC.

The table lists this clonotype with a few counts. The J gene is TRBJ2-6, the V gene TRBV29-1, with D hard to call. The CDR3 is 13 amino acids. Trimming left V 6 bases short and J 4 bases short, with 10 bases between. Germline V lookup: CDR1 SQVTM, CDR2 ANQGSEA. Here the CDR3 reads CSVKVTGANVLTF. In nucleotides, the CDR3 is TGCAGCGTCAAAGTAACCGGGGCCAACGTCCTGACTTTC.